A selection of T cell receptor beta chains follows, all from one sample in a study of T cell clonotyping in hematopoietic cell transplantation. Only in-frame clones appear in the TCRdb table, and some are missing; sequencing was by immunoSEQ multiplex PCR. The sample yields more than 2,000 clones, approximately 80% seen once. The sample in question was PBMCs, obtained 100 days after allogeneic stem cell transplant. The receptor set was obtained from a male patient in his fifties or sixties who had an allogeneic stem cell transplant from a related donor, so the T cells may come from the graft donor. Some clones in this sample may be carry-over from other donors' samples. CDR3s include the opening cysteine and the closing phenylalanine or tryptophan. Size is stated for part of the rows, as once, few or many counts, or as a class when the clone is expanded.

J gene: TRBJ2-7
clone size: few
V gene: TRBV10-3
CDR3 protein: CAIRPDRPYEQYF

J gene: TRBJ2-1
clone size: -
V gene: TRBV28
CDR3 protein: CASTLGLGEQFF

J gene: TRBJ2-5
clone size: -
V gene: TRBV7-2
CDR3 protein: CASSLTGGQTQYF

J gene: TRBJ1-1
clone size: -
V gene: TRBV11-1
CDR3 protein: CASSLGHTEAFF

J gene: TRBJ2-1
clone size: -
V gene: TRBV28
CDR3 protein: CASSFAGTTHNEQFF

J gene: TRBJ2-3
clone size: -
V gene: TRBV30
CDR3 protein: CAWDRDTGTDTQYF

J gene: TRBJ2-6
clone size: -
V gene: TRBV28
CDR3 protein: CASSPLLGFGANVLTF

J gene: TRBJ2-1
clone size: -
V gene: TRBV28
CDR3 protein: CASSLFTGPHNEQFF

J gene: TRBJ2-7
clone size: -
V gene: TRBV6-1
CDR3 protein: CASTQRTGPWEQYF

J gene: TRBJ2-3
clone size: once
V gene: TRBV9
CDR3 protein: CASSVAPLTDTQYF

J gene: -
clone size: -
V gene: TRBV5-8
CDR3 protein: CASSSGTGVFYEQYF

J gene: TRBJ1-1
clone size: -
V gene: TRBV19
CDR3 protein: CASRFTPNTEAFF

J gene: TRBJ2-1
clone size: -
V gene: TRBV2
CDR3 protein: CASSEDRTSYNEQFF

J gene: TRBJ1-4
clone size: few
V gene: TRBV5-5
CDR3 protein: CASNTGRDEKLFF

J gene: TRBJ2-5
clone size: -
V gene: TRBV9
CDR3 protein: CASSAPGTPQETQYF

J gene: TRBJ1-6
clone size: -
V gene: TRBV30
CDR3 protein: CAWSAPRGGNSPLHF

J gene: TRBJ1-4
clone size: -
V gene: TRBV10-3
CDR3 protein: CAISAPGLEKLFF

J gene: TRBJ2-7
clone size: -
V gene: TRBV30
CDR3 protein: CAWRGLTQVLQYF

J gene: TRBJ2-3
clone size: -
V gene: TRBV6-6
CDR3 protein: CASSYYDRGYADTQYF

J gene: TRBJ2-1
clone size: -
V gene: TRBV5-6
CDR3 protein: CASNPWGERDEQFF

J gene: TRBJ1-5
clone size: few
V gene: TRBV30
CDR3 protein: CAWSRPQGRQPQHF

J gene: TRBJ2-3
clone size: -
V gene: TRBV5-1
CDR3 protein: CASSSPRESTDTQYF

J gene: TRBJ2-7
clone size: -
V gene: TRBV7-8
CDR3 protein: CASSLAFPQANEQYF

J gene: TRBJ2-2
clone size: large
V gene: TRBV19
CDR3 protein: CATLDRGGNTGELFF

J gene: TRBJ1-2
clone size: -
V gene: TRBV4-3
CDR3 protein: CASSQDSWGGYGYTF

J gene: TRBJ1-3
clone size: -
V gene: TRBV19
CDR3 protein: CASSIDHGNTIYF

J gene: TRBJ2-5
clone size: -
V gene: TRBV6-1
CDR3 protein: CASSEAGGARETQYF

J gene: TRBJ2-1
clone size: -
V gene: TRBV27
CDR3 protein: CASSLGYEQFF

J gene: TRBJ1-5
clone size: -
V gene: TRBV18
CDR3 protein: CASSPGLEPQHF

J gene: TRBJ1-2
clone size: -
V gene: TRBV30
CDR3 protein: CAWSVVPGVGGYTF

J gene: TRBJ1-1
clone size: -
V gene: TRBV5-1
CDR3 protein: CASSLSGGPNTEAFF

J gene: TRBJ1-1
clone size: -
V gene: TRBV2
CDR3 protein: CASNVVFRGAFF

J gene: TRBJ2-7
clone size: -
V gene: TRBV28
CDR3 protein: CATIGQGTYEQYF

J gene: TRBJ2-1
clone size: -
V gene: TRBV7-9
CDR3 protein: CAAGLFGHNEQFF

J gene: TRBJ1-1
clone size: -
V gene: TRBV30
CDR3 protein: CAWKAPSTSLNTEAFF

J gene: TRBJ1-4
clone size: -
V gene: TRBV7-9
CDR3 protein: CASSYDSSREKLFF

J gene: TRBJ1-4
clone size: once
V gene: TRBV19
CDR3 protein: CATQTRGTNEKLFF

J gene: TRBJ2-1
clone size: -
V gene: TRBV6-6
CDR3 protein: CASSPPESYNEQFF

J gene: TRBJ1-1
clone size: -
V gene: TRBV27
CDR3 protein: CATRRRGFIEAFF

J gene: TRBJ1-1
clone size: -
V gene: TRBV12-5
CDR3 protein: CASGLYGGSSWITEAFF

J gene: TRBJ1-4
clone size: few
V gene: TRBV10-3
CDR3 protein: CAISETQRATNEKLFF

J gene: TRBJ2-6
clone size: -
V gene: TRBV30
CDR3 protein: CAWSVVSGANVLTF

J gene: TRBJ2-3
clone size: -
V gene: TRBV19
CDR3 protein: CASSIPTSGTSRTDTQYF

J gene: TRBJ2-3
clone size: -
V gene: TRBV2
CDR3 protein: CASSFPSGGPRDTQYF

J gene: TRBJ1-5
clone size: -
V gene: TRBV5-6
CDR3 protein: CASSLAGDQPQHF

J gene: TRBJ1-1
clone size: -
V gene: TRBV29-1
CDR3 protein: CSVSGGDTEAFF

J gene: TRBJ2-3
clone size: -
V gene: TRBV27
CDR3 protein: CASTPRRAGTDTQYF

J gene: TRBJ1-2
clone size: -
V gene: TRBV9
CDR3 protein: CASSVLPQGADYGYTF

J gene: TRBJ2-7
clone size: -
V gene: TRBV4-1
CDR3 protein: CASSQNRDASYEQYF

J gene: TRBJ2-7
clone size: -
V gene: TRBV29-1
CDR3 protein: CSGGPFSYEQYF

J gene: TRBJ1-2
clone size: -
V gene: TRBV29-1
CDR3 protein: CSVEVGETNYGYTF

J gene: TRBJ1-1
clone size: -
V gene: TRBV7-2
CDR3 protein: CASSPRPGGGGDTEAFF

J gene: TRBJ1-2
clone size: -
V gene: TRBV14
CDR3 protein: CASSPLDRGGYTF

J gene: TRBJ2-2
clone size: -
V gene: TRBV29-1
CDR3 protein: CSVPIDTGELFF